This T cell receptor beta chain originates from a study of regulatory T cells in long-lasting Graves disease. Study results and limitations: TRBV28 was favored in persistent disease, as were TRBJ1-2 and TRBJ2-5. With approximately 2,800 shared public clonotypes, persistent patients exceeded new patients, who shared more than 900.

The time point is: newly diagnosed GD, antithyroid drugs for less than 3 months. Isolated PBMC RNA provided the starting material for the TCR library. Germline V CDR1 and CDR2: MGHRA, YSYEKL. V lost 0 bases and J lost 6, with 14 bases in between. This CDR3 comprises 15 residues. This clonotype was picked up many times. The antigen is not known. Arm-PCR with iRepertoire HTBI primers amplified the CDR3 regions for these TCR beta libraries. TCRdb redid the calling of the multiplex PCR reads with MiXCR, one entry per CDR3 protein. This table has roughly 500,000 distinct CDR3 sequences, 13% appearing once. Another study also made use of these data, one on T cells in Graves' hyperthyroidism and ophthalmopathy.

The sequence was collected from a man aged 25-45 years with Graves disease. The chain combines TRBV4-1 with TRBJ1-1; D not resolved. The material was peripheral blood mononuclear cells (PBMCs), obtained at new diagnosis, from a patient treated with antithyroid drugs. CDR3 nucleotides: TGCGCCAGCAGCCAAGAGGTTATCGTGATCGCTGAAGCTTTCTTT. This translates into CASSQEVIVIAEAFF.